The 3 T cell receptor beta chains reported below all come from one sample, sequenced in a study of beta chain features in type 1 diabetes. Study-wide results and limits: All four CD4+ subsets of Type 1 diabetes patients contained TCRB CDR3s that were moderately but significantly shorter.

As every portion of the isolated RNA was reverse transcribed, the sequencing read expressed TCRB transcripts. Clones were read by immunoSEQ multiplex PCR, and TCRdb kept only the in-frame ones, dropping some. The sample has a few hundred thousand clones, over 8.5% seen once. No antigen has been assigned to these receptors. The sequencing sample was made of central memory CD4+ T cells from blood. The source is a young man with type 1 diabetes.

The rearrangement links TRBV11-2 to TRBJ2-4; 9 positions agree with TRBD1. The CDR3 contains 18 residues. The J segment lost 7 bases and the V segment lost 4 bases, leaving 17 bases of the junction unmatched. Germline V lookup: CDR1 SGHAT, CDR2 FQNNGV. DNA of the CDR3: TGTGCCAGCAGCTCAACGGGACAGGGTTTTTCGACTTTGAACATTCAGTACTTC. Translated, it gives CASSSTGQGFSTLNIQYF.

DNA of the CDR3: TGTGCCAGCAGCTTCAAGAGCTCTGGAAACACCATATATTTT. It translates to CASSFKSSGNTIYF. J is TRBJ1-3 and V is TRBV7-8; D gene ambiguous. The CDR3 spans 14 residues. V was trimmed by 3 bases and J by 0 bases, leaving 6 bases between them. Germline V lookup: CDR1 SGHVS, CDR2 FQNEAQ.

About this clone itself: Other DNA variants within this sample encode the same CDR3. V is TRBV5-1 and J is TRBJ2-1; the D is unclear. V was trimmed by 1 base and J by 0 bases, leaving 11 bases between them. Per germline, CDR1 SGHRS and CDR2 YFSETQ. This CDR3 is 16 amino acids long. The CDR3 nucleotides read TGCGCCAGCAGCTTGACCGTACTGAGCTCCTACAATGAGCAGTTCTTC. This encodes CASSLTVLSSYNEQFF.